This TCR beta chain was obtained from a study of Ad26.COV2.S vaccination and SARS-CoV-2 variants. Turning to the study itself: Trial arm assignment for the donor was COV1001 Ad26.COV2.S.

Described treatment: approximately 18 received Ad26.COV2.S at low or high dose, single or two shots; about 5 received placebo; per-sample allocation not given. The samples were gathered on day 63 after the first injection of vaccine or placebo. The table came from immunoSEQ multiplex PCR; TCRdb's copy has only in-frame clones and leaves some out. The table lists nearly 400,000 clones, about nine tenths of them singletons. Trimming cost V 4 bases and J 0 bases, with 10 bases left between them. The CDR3 runs 16 residues. Germline lookup yields CDR1 SGHTA and CDR2 FQGNSA. In this sample, this clone turned up once.

The chain has TRBV7-2 and TRBJ2-6; perhaps TRBD1 as D (6 bases). The receptor was isolated from a person between 18 and 65 years old who received the Ad26.COV2.S COVID-19 vaccine or a placebo. The starting material was peripheral blood, obtained in a trial of Ad26.COV2.S vaccine versus placebo. This CDR3 reads CASSYGGHSGANVLTF. The CDR3 DNA follows: TGTGCCAGCAGCTATGGGGGACACTCTGGGGCCAACGTCCTGACTTTC.